These 18 T cell receptor beta chains share one sample of origin, sequenced in a study of T-cell reconstitution after alpha-beta-depleted transplantation in children. Preparation of the TCRbeta library involved a method that used unique molecular identifiers. TCRdb passed the PCR reads through MiXCR, listing each CDR3 protein once. The table has hundreds of thousands of distinct CDR3 sequences, about 11% seen once. The material sequenced was PBMCs, taken before TCRalphabeta/CD19-depleted stem cell transplant. Source of these receptors: a child younger than two with acute myeloid leukemia, due to receive a stem cell transplant.

There are many counts of this clonotype. V and J are TRBV7-9 and TRBJ2-7; D possibly corresponds to TRBD1 (6 bases). Between the trimmed V and J ends, which lost 5 bases and 2 bases, there was a span of 16 bases. CDR1 and CDR2 from the germline V gene are SEHNR and FQNEAQ (reference sequence). CDR3 length: 15 residues. CDR3 residues: CASSPQGMRAYEQYF. The CDR3 DNA reads as TGTGCCAGCAGCCCCCAGGGGATGCGGGCCTACGAGCAGTACTTC.

In this sample, this clonotype turned up many times. Here the CDR3 reads CASNPPLGYEQYF. Here the CDR3 DNA reads TGTGCCAGCAATCCACCACTGGGTTACGAGCAGTACTTC. The chain links TRBV28 to TRBJ2-7, with unresolved D. V shed 7 bases and J shed 4 bases, with 14 bases lying between them. CDR1 and CDR2 (germline): MDHEN, SYDVKM. The CDR3 extends over 13 amino acids.

This clonotype is judged medium-sized. The chain has TRBV7-6 and TRBJ2-3; D might be TRBD1 (7 bases). V was shortened by 5 bases and J by 1 base, with 10 bases between the two germline ends. This CDR3 contains 14 residues. Germline loops: CDR1 SGHVS, CDR2 FNYEAQ. This CDR3 is CASSQGGGTDTQYF. Written as DNA, the CDR3 is TGTGCCAGCAGCCAGGGGGGAGGCACAGATACGCAGTATTTT.

This chain uses TRBV2 with TRBJ1-2; the match to TRBD1 covers 7 bases. From germline, CDR1 is SNHLY and CDR2 FYNNEI. The CDR3 runs 13 residues. V shed 3 bases and J 7 bases; nucleotides not matched to a gene: 5. This CDR3 is CASSDEGAGGYTF. CDR3 DNA: TGTGCCAGCAGTGACGAGGGGGCGGGTGGCTACACCTTC.

This clonotype showed up just a few times. This sequence joins TRBV19 and TRBJ2-3, with D uncertain. V was pared by 5 bases and J by 0 bases, with 15 bases between. There are 16 residues in the CDR3. CDR1 and CDR2 from the germline V gene are LNHDA and SQIVND (reference sequence). CDR3 residues: CASSLSGRTSTDTQYF. CDR3 in DNA: TGTGCCAGTAGTCTGTCCGGGCGGACCAGCACAGATACGCAGTATTTT.

This clonotype was seen many times. The chain uses TRBV11-2 and TRBJ2-5, with unresolved D. The CDR3 spans 15 residues. V was trimmed by 8 bases and J by 1 base, leaving 17 bases between them. Per germline, CDR1 SGHAT and CDR2 FQNNGV. CDR3 nucleotide sequence: TGTGCCAGCCGACTCCATCTGGCGGTCCAAGAGACCCAGTACTTC. Its translation: CASRLHLAVQETQYF.

This clonotype was picked up many times. This sequence joins TRBV20-1 and TRBJ2-7, with 12 bases that match TRBD2. Germline V gene lookup returns CDR1 DFQATT and CDR2 SNEGSKA (reference sequence). This CDR3 contains 18 residues. The J segment lost 2 bases and the V segment lost 2 bases, leaving 13 bases of the junction unmatched. This CDR3 is CSARPGEYRTSGTYEQYF. The CDR3, as DNA: TGCAGTGCTAGACCAGGGGAGTACAGGACTAGCGGGACCTACGAGCAGTACTTC.

This clonotype was counted between two and nine times. This sequence joins TRBV5-2 and TRBJ2-2; the D call in the table, TRBD1, was not verified against the DNA. TRBV5-2 is a pseudogene locus. This CDR3 spans 16 amino acids. The CDR3 loop is CASGPGPTVNTGELFF. The CDR3 DNA is TGTGCCAGCGGCCCCGGGCCGACGGTGAACACCGGGGAGCTGTTTTTT.

About this clonotype itself: A much larger clone differs by one base, so this may be a read error. The conserved final phenylalanine or tryptophan is absent from the CDR3, which likely points to a read error. V usage is TRBV5-1 and J usage is TRBJ2-7; D is unresolved. The CDR3 totals 16 residues. Germline V gene lookup returns CDR1 SGHRS and CDR2 YFSETQ. V gave up 0 bases and J gave up 0 bases, with 13 bases separating them. CDR3 residues: CASSLGPGPSSYEQYS. The CDR3 region has the DNA TGCGCCAGCAGCTTGGGTCCAGGCCCGAGCTCCTACGAGCAGTACTCC.

The chain uses TRBV6-1 and TRBJ1-5; 8 bases are shared with TRBD1. This CDR3 is 14 amino acids long. V was pared by 9 bases and J by 3 bases, with 7 bases of the junction left unmatched. Germline V lookup: CDR1 MNHNS, CDR2 SASEGT. The CDR3 DNA sequence: TGTGCCAGTACGACAGGGGTGTACAATCAGCCCCAGCATTTT. This gives the protein CASTTGVYNQPQHF.

The sample holds many counts of this clonotype. The chain combines TRBV5-1 with TRBJ1-5, with D unresolved. Trimming removed 0 bases at V and 5 bases at J, with 12 bases between. The CDR3 has 15 amino acids. Germline-derived CDR1 and CDR2 are SGHRS and YFSETQ. CDR3 amino acids: CASSLAGIIDQPQHF. CDR3 nucleotide sequence: TGCGCCAGCAGCTTGGCGGGGATTATTGATCAGCCCCAGCATTTT. Supplemented by reference TRBV5-1 and TRBJ1-5, the full variable domain reads KAGVTQTPRYLIKTRGQQVTLSCSPISGHRSVSWYQQTPGQGLQFLFEYFSETQRNKGNFPGRFSGRQFSNSRSEMNVSTLELGDSALYLCASSLAGIIDQPQHFGDGTRLSIL.

This clonotype was seen many times. The chain uses TRBV5-1 and TRBJ2-7, with D uncertain. The V gene's germline CDR1 is SGHRS and CDR2 YFSETQ. CDR3 length: 12 residues. The V gene lost 2 bases and the J gene lost 6 bases, with 9 bases spanning the gap. CDR3 in amino acids: CASSLNFFEQYF. In DNA form, the CDR3 reads TGCGCCAGCAGCTTAAATTTCTTCGAGCAGTACTTC.

The gene calls are TRBV12-3 or TRBV12-4 and TRBJ2-4, with 10 bases lining up with TRBD1. V shed 6 bases and J 6 bases; nucleotides not matched to a gene: 2. CDR3 length equals 13 residues. The CDR3 nucleotides read TGTGCCAGCAGCTGGACAGGGGGAAACATTCAGTACTTC. Translation: CASSWTGGNIQYF.

This clonotype showed up many times. The V and J genes are TRBV11-2 and TRBJ1-2; TRBD1 matches at 9 bases. This CDR3 has 19 amino acids. V dropped 10 bases and J dropped 2; count of bases not matched to a gene: 23. Looked up from germline, CDR1 is SGHAT and CDR2 is FQNNGV. The CDR3 region is CATRPYHHEGTGTNYGYTF. The CDR3 region has the DNA TGTGCCACCCGCCCATACCATCATGAGGGGACAGGGACCAACTATGGCTACACCTTC. Complete variable domain (other parts from reference TRBV11-2 and TRBJ1-2): EAGVAQSPRYKIIEKRQSVAFWCNPISGHATLYWYQQILGQGPKLLIQFQNNGVVDDSQLPKDRFSAERLKGVDSTLKIQPAKLEDSAVYLCATRPYHHEGTGTNYGYTFGSGTRLTVV.

This clonotype was seen repeatedly, ten times or more. The chain uses TRBV5-1 and TRBJ2-2; 10 bases match TRBD2. Germline V gene sequence: CDR1 SGHRS, CDR2 YFSETQ. V shed 5 bases, J shed 4 bases, and the junction held 5 bases outside the gene matches. The CDR3 spans 15 residues. Here the CDR3 reads CASRLGTSVTGELFF. The CDR3 DNA reads as TGCGCCAGCAGACTGGGGACTAGCGTCACCGGGGAGCTGTTTTTT.

With regard to this clonotype: The junction shows a germline mismatch at one end, possibly a read error. J is TRBJ2-5 and V is TRBV7-9; D possibly uses TRBD1 or TRBD2 (5 bases each). Per the germline V gene, CDR1 is SEHNR and CDR2 is FQNEAQ (reference sequence). CDR3 size: 15 residues. DNA for the CDR3: TGTTCCAGCAGCTTAGCTCAGGGACGGGAAGAGACCCAGTACTTC. Protein product: CSSSLAQGREETQYF. Complete variable domain (other parts from reference TRBV7-9 and TRBJ2-5): DTGVSQNPRHKITKRGQNVTFRCDPISEHNRLYWYRQTLGQGPEFLTYFQNEAQLEKSRLLSDRFSAERPKGSFSTLEIQRTEQGDSAMYLCSSSLAQGREETQYFGPGTRLLVL.

In this sample, this clonotype turned up many times. This chain links TRBV5-6 with TRBJ2-1, with 7 bases lining up with TRBD1. The CDR3 sequence is 16 residues long. The V gene's germline CDR1 is SGHDT and CDR2 YYEEEE. Trimming removed 3 bases from V and 7 bases from J; junction bases left unmatched: 13. The CDR3 loop is CASSWGQTGYRNEQFF. Here the CDR3 DNA reads TGTGCCAGCAGCTGGGGACAGACGGGGTATAGGAATGAGCAGTTCTTC. The full variable domain, its missing parts supplied by reference TRBV5-6 and TRBJ2-1, is DAGVTQSPTHLIKTRGQQVTLRCSPKSGHDTVSWYQQALGQGPQFIFQYYEEEERQRGNFPDRFSGHQFPNYSSELNVNALLLGDSALYLCASSWGQTGYRNEQFFGPGTRLTVL.

In its sample, this clonotype was seen a few times. A single base separates this from a much larger clone, so it may be a read error. The genes are TRBV28 and TRBJ2-1, with TRBD1 identical over 7 bases. The CDR3 loop spans 16 amino acids. The germline CDR1 and CDR2 sequences are MDHEN and SYDVKM. The CDR3 region is CAGSASTGRGGNEQFF. Written as DNA, the CDR3 is TGTGCCGGCAGTGCCTCGACAGGGAGAGGGGGAAATGAGCAGTTCTTC.